A single sample gave rise to the 21 T cell receptor beta chains below, sequenced in a study of cytomegalovirus exposure and HLA in healthy donors. Researchers ran the PCR with 60 Vbeta and 13 Jbeta primers. Profiled with immunoSEQ multiplex PCR; TCRdb holds only in-frame clones, not every one. This table holds approximately 150,000 clones, around 65% found once. Source material: PBMCs. These receptors all stem from a woman aged 25-40 years in good health and CMV-seropositive.

J is TRBJ2-2 and V is TRBV11-2; D gene ambiguous. The CDR3 loop spans 16 amino acids. Germline CDR1 is SGHAT and CDR2 is FQNNGV. Trimming pared 4 bases from V and 2 bases from J, leaving 14 bases between. CDR3 bases: TGTGCCAGCAGCTCGAGTAATCCGCCTAACACCGGGGAGCTGTTTTTT. Translating it yields CASSSSNPPNTGELFF.

The rearrangement joins TRBV19 to TRBJ1-2; no definite D call. The length of the CDR3 is 14 residues. V was trimmed by 3 bases and J by 7 bases, leaving 15 bases between them. Per the germline V gene, CDR1 is LNHDA and CDR2 is SQIVND (reference sequence). The CDR3 loop reads CASSIATAVLGYTF. As DNA, the CDR3 is TGTGCCAGTAGTATTGCAACAGCGGTACTTGGCTACACCTTC.

The chain joins TRBV27 to TRBJ2-7, with 11 nucleotides matching TRBD2. Per the germline V gene, CDR1 is MNHEY and CDR2 is SMNVEV (reference sequence). V shed 7 bases, J shed 2 bases, and the junction held 4 bases outside the gene matches. This CDR3 comprises 14 residues. This CDR3 reads CASNPSGRPYEQYF. CDR3 DNA sequence: TGTGCCAGCAATCCTAGCGGGAGGCCCTACGAGCAGTACTTC.

This chain joins TRBV18 and TRBJ1-2, with TRBD1 matching 10 bases. The ends lost 4 bases at V and 4 bases at J; junction bases unmatched: 3. The CDR3 consists of 14 residues. CDR1 and CDR2 from the germline V gene are KGHSH and LQKENI. The CDR3 region has the DNA TGTGCCAGCTCACAGGACAGGGGGGGCTATGGCTACACCTTC. It translates to CASSQDRGGYGYTF.

The genes are TRBV4-1 and TRBJ1-1; 9 bases align to TRBD1. There are 15 residues in the CDR3. The V gene's germline CDR1 is MGHRA and CDR2 YSYEKL. After removal of 1 base from V and 5 bases from J, the junction contained 5 bases not matched to a gene. As DNA, the CDR3 is TGCGCCAGCAGCCAAGTCGGACAGGGGTCAACTGAAGCTTTCTTT. Translating it yields CASSQVGQGSTEAFF.

This sequence joins TRBV6-4 and TRBJ1-2; D gene unclear. Germline V gives CDR1 MRHNA, CDR2 SNTAGT. The CDR3 length is 15 residues. V gave up 3 bases and J gave up 0 bases, with 11 bases separating them. The CDR3 DNA reads TGTGCCAGCAGTGAGATTGCTGGAGCTAACTATGGCTACACCTTC. It codes for CASSEIAGANYGYTF.

V usage is TRBV5-4 and J usage is TRBJ2-7, with 9 bases fitting TRBD2. With 0 bases clipped from V and 6 bases from J, the junction kept 4 bases outside the gene matches. CDR3 length: 14 amino acids. The germline gives CDR1 SGHNT, CDR2 YYREEE (reference sequence). The CDR3 region is CASSLASGIAEQYF. The CDR3 region has the DNA TGTGCCAGCAGCTTGGCTAGCGGGATCGCCGAGCAGTACTTC.

This rearrangement joins TRBV19 to TRBJ1-5; TRBD1 matches at 9 bases. This CDR3 region has 18 residues. V dropped 0 bases and J dropped 0; count of bases not matched to a gene: 6. Germline lookup yields CDR1 LNHDA and CDR2 SQIVND (reference sequence). The CDR3 region is CASSIDLRDRVSNQPQHF. CDR3 in DNA: TGTGCCAGTAGTATAGATCTCAGGGACAGGGTTAGCAATCAGCCCCAGCATTTT.

The CDR3 sequence is CASSLGEDEQFF. The CDR3 region has the DNA TGCGCCAGCAGCTTGGGGGAGGATGAGCAGTTCTTC. The chain uses TRBV5-1 and TRBJ2-1; weak D call: TRBD2 (6 bases). The germline CDR1 and CDR2 sequences are SGHRS and YFSETQ. Trimming took off 0 bases at V and 8 bases at J, with 6 bases between the two ends. CDR3 length equals 12 residues.

The rearrangement uses TRBV28 and TRBJ1-2; D may be TRBD1 (6 bases). Trimming took off 6 bases at V and 3 bases at J, with 11 bases between the two ends. Germline values: CDR1 MDHEN, CDR2 SYDVKM. This CDR3 spans 13 amino acids. Here the CDR3 reads CASRPQGHYGYTF. The CDR3 DNA follows: TGTGCCAGCAGACCTCAGGGGCACTATGGCTACACCTTC.

This clone has a handful of counts. The chain couples TRBV2 to TRBJ1-1; TRBD1 aligns across 7 bases. Germline CDR1 is SNHLY and CDR2 is FYNNEI. After removal of 6 bases from V and 4 bases from J, the junction contained 2 bases not matched to a gene. The CDR3 is 12 residues long. CDR3 protein: CASSQGGTEAFF. The CDR3, as DNA: TGTGCCAGCAGCCAGGGGGGCACTGAAGCTTTCTTT.

The rearrangement joins TRBV27 to TRBJ2-6, with TRBD1 as a possible D gene (5 bases). The CDR3 runs 15 residues. Trimming cost V 2 bases and J 0 bases, with 5 bases left between them. Germline assignment: CDR1 MNHEY and CDR2 SMNVEV (reference sequence). The CDR3 sequence: CASSLQGSGANVLTF. In DNA form, the CDR3 reads TGTGCCAGCAGTTTACAGGGCTCTGGGGCCAACGTCCTGACTTTC.

With regard to this clone: A junction end diverges from the germline sequence, so it may reflect a read error. The same CDR3 is also encoded by other DNA sequences in this sample. The gene calls are TRBV30 and TRBJ1-6; 7 nucleotides agree with TRBD1. Germline V lookup: CDR1 GTSNPN, CDR2 SVGIG (reference sequence). The CDR3 has 15 amino acids. CDR3 coding DNA: TGTGCCTGGGCGGCCTTGGGACAGTATAATTCCCCCCTCCACTTT. Translating it yields CAWAALGQYNSPLHF.

V usage is TRBV7-2 and J usage is TRBJ2-3; D uncertain. Germline CDR1 SGHTA, CDR2 FQGNSA. The CDR3 is made up of 14 amino acids. The germline V and J ends were trimmed by 0 bases and 2 bases, with 6 bases remaining between them. The CDR3 sequence: CASSLARNTDTQYF. The CDR3 DNA reads TGTGCCAGCAGCTTAGCGCGAAACACAGATACGCAGTATTTT.

This clone was picked up a small number of times. The V call is TRBV18, the J call TRBJ1-1; a weak D match, TRBD1 (5 bases). Trimming cost V 4 bases and J 4 bases, with 13 bases left between them. This CDR3 is 14 amino acids long. CDR1 and CDR2 (germline): KGHSH, LQKENI. The DNA for the CDR3 is TGTGCCAGCTCACTGGCAGGGAAACTCACTGAAGCTTTCTTT. Translating it yields CASSLAGKLTEAFF.

This clone was seen a few times. V is TRBV5-6 and J is TRBJ2-3; 8 bases agree with TRBD2. V shed 2 bases, J shed 0 bases, and the junction held 2 bases outside the gene matches. The CDR3 is 15 amino acids. The germline V gene has CDR1 SGHDT and CDR2 YYEEEE. The CDR3 DNA reads TGTGCCAGCAGCTTCGGGGGGGGCAGCACAGATACGCAGTATTTT. It yields the protein CASSFGGGSTDTQYF.

V and J are TRBV5-1 and TRBJ2-7; TRBD1 matches at 7 bases. This CDR3 contains 16 residues. Germline loops: CDR1 SGHRS, CDR2 YFSETQ. The junction had 14 bases not matched to a gene; V was cut back by 6 bases and J by 2 bases. The chain's CDR3 is CASTLGSGTETYEQYF. CDR3 bases: TGCGCCAGCACGTTAGGGTCCGGGACAGAGACCTACGAGCAGTACTTC.

This clone was seen a few times. The chain employs TRBV6-1 and TRBJ1-1; 7 positions match TRBD1. CDR3 length equals 14 residues. Germline lookup yields CDR1 MNHNS and CDR2 SASEGT. Losses at the gene ends were 2 bases for V and 5 bases for J; bases not matched to a gene: 5. The CDR3 DNA reads TGTGCCAGCAGTGAATTTACAGGGGAAACTGAAGCTTTCTTT. Its protein is CASSEFTGETEAFF.

This clone came up once. CDR3 bases: TGTGCCAGCAGTAAACAGGGGGCTTCCTACGAGCAGTACTTC. This sequence encodes CASSKQGASYEQYF. V is TRBV6-1 and J is TRBJ2-7; 9 bases map to TRBD1. Germline V gene data show CDR1 as MNHNS and CDR2 as SASEGT. The CDR3 sequence is 14 residues long. V lost 5 bases and J lost 1; bases outside the gene matches: 3.

The chain recombines TRBV25-1 with TRBJ2-5, with D unclear. The end of the DNA fits TRBJ2-7 better, so the J call may be wrong. The germline CDR1 and CDR2 sequences are MGHDK and SYGVNS. The CDR3 contains 11 residues. CDR3 nucleotide sequence: TGTGCCAGCAGTGCAAGCTACGAGCAGTACTTC. It specifies CASSASYEQYF.

A few counts support this clone. The rearrangement joins TRBV7-9 to TRBJ1-5; no definite D call. The CDR3 runs 14 residues. Trimming took off 5 bases at V and 7 bases at J, with 15 bases between the two ends. CDR1 is SEHNR and CDR2 is FQNEAQ in the germline V gene (reference sequence). CDR3 DNA sequence: TGTGCCAGCAGCCTTCTACCTAGCAGCCAGCCCCAGCATTTT. Its translation is CASSLLPSSQPQHF.